These 14 T cell receptor beta chains originate from one sample sequenced in a study of beta chain features in type 1 diabetes. Sequencing targeted expressed TCRB transcripts, as all isolated RNA had been reverse transcribed. Data came from immunoSEQ multiplex PCR; TCRdb stores just in-frame clones and leaves some out. The data hold hundreds of thousands of clones, with roughly 12% observed a single time. Broader study findings: Shorter TCRB CDR3s, moderately but significantly so, marked every one of the four CD4+ subsets in Type 1 diabetes patients.

Their specific antigens are unknown. Source material: naive CD4+ T cells from blood. The receptors were gathered from a man aged 18 to 30 with type 1 diabetes.

There are a few counts of this clone. The chain combines TRBV6-6 with TRBJ1-1, with TRBD1 matching 8 bases. J lost 4 bases, V lost 5 bases, and 9 bases had no gene match. Germline lookup yields CDR1 MNHNY and CDR2 SVGAGI (reference sequence). This CDR3 has 15 amino acids. This chain's CDR3 is CASSTPGQGRTEAFF. CDR3 DNA sequence: TGTGCCAGCAGTACCCCCGGACAGGGCCGCACTGAAGCTTTCTTT.

The rearrangement joins TRBV30 to TRBJ2-3, with D maybe TRBD1 (6 bases). In germline, CDR1 is GTSNPN, CDR2 SVGIG (reference sequence). The V end was cut by 1 base, the J end by 3 bases, with 11 bases between. The CDR3 extends over 14 amino acids. CDR3 loop: CAWSGTGSTDTQYF. The CDR3 DNA reads as TGTGCCTGGAGTGGAACAGGGTCGACAGATACGCAGTATTTT.

As to this clone: At one of its ends the junction is not consistent with the germline gene, which may arise from a read error. This chain uses TRBV6-6 with TRBJ2-7; no reliable D call. Germline V lookup: CDR1 MNHNY, CDR2 SVGAGI (reference sequence). This CDR3 has 13 residues. This CDR3 reads CASTPERSNEQYF. DNA of the CDR3: TGTGCCAGCACGCCAGAACGGTCCAACGAGCAGTACTTT.

This clone was seen a few times. V gene TRBV30 combines with J gene TRBJ2-1; D is unclear. Germline-derived CDR1 and CDR2 are GTSNPN and SVGIG (reference sequence). Trimming took 0 bases from V and 10 from J, leaving 22 bases between them. The CDR3 totals 16 residues. The CDR3 DNA sequence: TGTGCCTGGAGTGTAGTCTGGGTCGGCGCGGTATACGAGCAGTTCTTC. It translates to CAWSVVWVGAVYEQFF.

V gene TRBV4-1 combines with J gene TRBJ2-1; D perhaps matches TRBD1 (8 bases). The V gene's germline CDR1 is MGHRA and CDR2 YSYEKL. The CDR3 extends over 17 amino acids. V was shortened by 3 bases and J by 6 bases, with 21 bases between the two germline ends. As DNA, the CDR3 is TGCGCCAGCAGCCACCTTGGGGGGGCCGGGACAGGCAATGAGCAGTTCTTC. This gives the protein CASSHLGGAGTGNEQFF.

This clone has more than one count but fewer than ten. This sequence joins TRBV10-3 and TRBJ1-6; D remains ambiguous. CDR1 ENHRY and CDR2 SYGVKD come from the germline V gene. There are 14 residues in the CDR3. With 7 bases removed from V and 3 bases from J, the gap between germline ends came to 10 bases. In DNA form, the CDR3 reads TGTGCCATCATGGAGGGAGGCTATAATTCACCCCTCCACTTT. This translates into CAIMEGGYNSPLHF.

This clone turned up a few times. This chain uses TRBV4-1 with TRBJ2-1; D uncertain. The CDR3 has 14 residues. V was shortened by 2 bases and J by 3 bases, with 8 bases between the two germline ends. CDR1 MGHRA and CDR2 YSYEKL come from the germline V gene. This CDR3 is CASSQRTDYNEQFF. The DNA of the CDR3 is TGCGCCAGCAGCCAACGAACAGACTACAATGAGCAGTTCTTC.

J is TRBJ2-6 and V is TRBV30; D gene ambiguous. CDR1 and CDR2 (germline): GTSNPN, SVGIG (reference sequence). Trimming took off 2 bases at V and 0 bases at J, with 11 bases between the two ends. The CDR3 runs 16 residues. In DNA, the CDR3 is TGTGCCTGGAGTAGGCAGGCTTCCTCTGGGGCCAACGTCCTGACTTTC. It yields the protein CAWSRQASSGANVLTF.

This clone occurred a few times. The chain links TRBV7-9 to TRBJ2-1, with TRBD2 as a possible D gene (5 bases). The ends were cut back, 8 bases at V and 7 bases at J, with 18 bases in the middle. There are 14 residues in the CDR3. In germline, CDR1 is SEHNR, CDR2 FQNEAQ (reference sequence). The CDR3 loop is CASYESRERNEQFF. DNA of the CDR3: TGTGCCAGCTACGAGAGTAGGGAGAGGAATGAGCAGTTCTTC.

A few counts support this clone. The chain recombines TRBV9 with TRBJ1-2; D perhaps matches TRBD1 (6 bases). Trimming left V 0 bases short and J 3 bases short, with 12 bases between. This CDR3 is 15 amino acids long. The germline V gene has CDR1 SGDLS and CDR2 YYNGEE. The CDR3, as DNA: TGTGCCAGCAGCGTAGGCGGGGGCATGGACTATGGCTACACCTTC. Amino acids: CASSVGGGMDYGYTF.

The sample holds a few counts of this clone. The rearrangement uses TRBV7-2 and TRBJ2-2; D unresolved. CDR3 length: 12 amino acids. CDR1 SGHTA and CDR2 FQGNSA come from the germline V gene. V lost 5 bases, J lost 11 bases, and 12 bases lay in between. The DNA of the CDR3 is TGTGCCAGCAGCCTGGCGAGCCCCGAGCTGTTTTTT. Its protein is CASSLASPELFF.

The table lists this clone with a few counts. The chain couples TRBV11-2 to TRBJ2-5; D not certain. Per germline, CDR1 SGHAT and CDR2 FQNNGV. The V gene lost 0 bases and the J gene lost 5 bases, with 4 bases spanning the gap. This CDR3 comprises 12 residues. The CDR3: CASSLEGETQYF. As DNA, the CDR3 is TGTGCCAGCAGCTTAGAAGGGGAGACCCAGTACTTC.

This clone was detected only a few times. The V call is TRBV13, the J call TRBJ1-1; D gene unclear. Trimming stripped 1 base from V and 10 bases from J, with 10 bases between. Germline V CDR1 and CDR2: PRHDT, FYEKMQ (reference sequence). The CDR3 is made up of 12 amino acids. In DNA form, the CDR3 reads TGTGCCAGCAGCTTAGAACGGGCGAGAGCTTTCTTT. The encoded protein is CASSLERARAFF. The full variable domain, rest sourced from reference TRBV13 and TRBJ1-1, is AAGVIQSPRHLIKEKRETATLKCYPIPRHDTVYWYQQGPGQDPQFLISFYEKMQSDKGSIPDRFSAQQFSDYHSELNMSSLELGDSALYFCASSLERARAFFGQGTRLTVV.

A word on this clone: Additional DNA sequences in this sample encode the identical CDR3. The V call is TRBV29-1, the J call TRBJ2-1; D not certain. Germline CDR1 reads SQVTM; CDR2 reads ANQGSEA. V lost 2 bases and J 4 bases, leaving 6 bases between the germline ends. This CDR3 contains 12 residues. The CDR3 loop is CSVERSYNEQFF. The CDR3 DNA reads as TGCAGCGTTGAACGCAGTTACAATGAGCAGTTCTTC.